Listed below are T cell receptor beta chains from one sample, sequenced in a study of T cells in localized non-small cell lung cancer. This table comes from immunoSEQ multiplex PCR, and its TCRdb copy is limited to in-frame clones, with some not included. The data show approximately 35,000 clones, with about 90% seen just once and 5.5% to 6% held by the top ten. The sequencing used PBMCs, collected before any cancer treatment. The source of these receptors is a man aged 35-75 years with stage II lung adenocarcinoma. Both conserved end residues are part of each CDR3. A D gene is named only where the DNA matches it firmly. Clone size is shown for a subset of rows, as once, few, many or a class of expanded clone.

clone size	D gene	V gene	J gene	CDR3 length	CDR3 protein	CDR3 DNA
.	.	TRBV30	TRBJ1-5	12	CAWSVTASPQHF	TGTGCCTGGAGTGTAACGGCCTCACCCCAGCATTTT
.	TRBD1	TRBV9	TRBJ2-3	14	CASSVVQGGDTQYF	TGTGCCAGCAGCGTAGTACAGGGGGGAGATACGCAGTATTTT
.	.	TRBV21-1	TRBJ2-2	16	CASSKGAGGNTGELFF	TGTGCCAGCAGCAAAGGGGCAGGGGGGAACACCGGGGAGCTGTTTTTT
once	.	TRBV4-1	TRBJ2-7	17	CASSQDPSGPRSYEQYF	TGCGCCAGCAGCCAAGATCCGTCGGGGCCTCGAAGCTACGAGCAGTACTTC
.	TRBD1	TRBV5-1	TRBJ1-2	16	CASSPGTGGLDYGYTF	TGCGCCAGCAGCCCGGGGACAGGCGGGTTGGACTATGGCTACACCTTC
.	TRBD1	TRBV14	TRBJ1-1	15	CASSFRDRANTEAFF	TGTGCCAGCAGCTTCCGGGACAGGGCTAACACTGAAGCTTTCTTT
.	.	TRBV7-2	TRBJ1-5	13	CASSSGPDQPQHF	TGTGCCAGCAGCTCGGGACCAGATCAGCCCCAGCATTTT
.	TRBD2	TRBV7-6	TRBJ2-7	18	CASSSMGRASGRATEQYF	TGTGCCAGCAGCTCCATGGGGAGGGCTAGCGGGAGGGCCACCGAGCAGTACTTC
.	.	TRBV19	TRBJ1-5	15	CASRILGVSNQPQHF	TGTGCCAGTAGGATCTTAGGAGTTAGCAATCAGCCCCAGCATTTT
medium-sized	.	TRBV4-1	TRBJ1-5	15	CASSQQGEAYQPQHF	TGCGCCAGCAGCCAACAGGGTGAAGCTTATCAGCCCCAGCATTTT
few	.	TRBV7-9	TRBJ1-1	13	CASSQTQNTEAFF	TGTGCCAGCAGCCAAACACAGAACACTGAAGCTTTCTTT
.	.	TRBV4-1	TRBJ2-7	12	CASSETNYEQYF	TGCGCCAGCAGCGAGACTAACTACGAGCAGTACTTC